Below are 14 T cell receptor beta chains sequenced from a single sample in a study of beta chain features in type 1 diabetes. Expressed TCRB transcripts were sequenced, since all the RNA that had been isolated was reverse transcribed. Method: immunoSEQ multiplex PCR; TCRdb's copy keeps in-frame clones and lacks some. Of a few hundred thousand clones listed, 8% to 10% are singletons. Their cognate antigens are unknown. Notes on the study in general: Significant though moderate, a shortening of TCRB CDR3s appeared in all four CD4+ subsets of Type 1 diabetes patients.

Sequenced: central memory CD4+ T cells from blood. These receptors came from a man aged 30 to 39 with type 1 diabetes.

This clone was detected many times. J is TRBJ2-1 and V is TRBV19; maybe TRBD2 (6 bases). Germline CDR1 LNHDA, CDR2 SQIVND (reference sequence). The V gene lost 5 bases and the J gene lost 9 bases, with 29 bases spanning the gap. This CDR3 comprises 18 residues. This CDR3 is CASSPFGIMSGRKFEQFF. As DNA, the CDR3 is TGTGCCAGTAGTCCCTTTGGCATTATGTCGGGGAGGAAGTTTGAGCAGTTCTTC.

The chain is built from TRBV6-1 and TRBJ2-1; possibly TRBD2 for D (5 bases). Germline-derived CDR1 and CDR2 are MNHNS and SASEGT. With 5 bases removed from V and 4 bases from J, the gap between germline ends came to 9 bases. This CDR3 has 13 amino acids. CDR3 residues: CASSWTGYNEQFF. The CDR3 nucleotides are TGTGCCAGCAGTTGGACGGGATACAATGAGCAGTTCTTC.

The genes are TRBV6-1 and TRBJ1-2; D is undetermined. Between the trimmed V and J ends, which lost 11 bases and 1 base, there was a span of 17 bases. Germline lookup yields CDR1 MNHNS and CDR2 SASEGT. The CDR3 runs 14 residues. CDR3 nucleotides: TGTGCCTGCGAAAGGGCCCGGTTTAACTATGGCTACACCTTC. The encoded protein is CACERARFNYGYTF.

This clone was observed a few times. The rearrangement joins TRBV7-2 to TRBJ2-7, with 7 bases fitting TRBD2. The J segment lost 0 bases and the V segment lost 1 base, leaving 3 bases of the junction unmatched. The CDR3 extends over 15 amino acids. Per the germline V gene, CDR1 is SGHTA and CDR2 is FQGNSA. As DNA, the CDR3 is TGTGCCAGCAGCTTAGGTAGGACTAGCTCCTACGAGCAGTACTTC. The encoded protein is CASSLGRTSSYEQYF.

This clone has a handful of counts. The chain has TRBV28 and TRBJ2-3; perhaps TRBD1 as D (7 bases). Germline V gene data show CDR1 as MDHEN and CDR2 as SYDVKM. V shed 6 bases and J shed 4 bases, with 17 bases lying between them. The length of the CDR3 is 15 residues. CDR3 loop: CASSWGDSRADTQYF. The CDR3 coding sequence is TGTGCCAGCAGCTGGGGGGACAGTAGGGCAGATACGCAGTATTTT.

Note on this clone: One end of the junction is discordant with germline, which a read error may explain. The sample contains more than one DNA sequence encoding this CDR3. The chain has TRBV7-3 and TRBJ1-1; D gene unclear. The CDR3 has 13 amino acids. Germline V gene sequence: CDR1 SGHTA, CDR2 FQGTGA. This CDR3 is CASSLTVNTEAFF. The CDR3 DNA sequence: TGTGCCAGCAGCCTAACCGTTAACACTGAAGCTTTCTTT.

In this sample, this clone turned up a few times. The rearrangement links TRBV11-1 to TRBJ2-3, with 9 bases matching TRBD2. Germline V gene sequence: CDR1 SGHAT, CDR2 FQDESV (reference sequence). V shed 0 bases, J shed 4 bases, and the junction held 5 bases outside the gene matches. There are 16 residues in the CDR3. CDR3 protein: CASSLAPSGTADTQYF. The CDR3 nucleotides are TGTGCCAGCAGCTTAGCGCCTAGCGGGACGGCAGATACGCAGTATTTT.

This clone was picked up many times. For the CDR3, the DNA is TGTGCCAGTAGTATCGGCCCGGGACAGGGGGTCGCCGGGGAGCTGTTTTTT. As protein: CASSIGPGQGVAGELFF. V and J are TRBV19 and TRBJ2-2, with TRBD1 identical over 11 bases. The germline V gene has CDR1 LNHDA and CDR2 SQIVND (reference sequence). Trimming took 3 bases from V and 6 from J; bases not matched to a gene: 9. The CDR3 contains 17 residues.

The chain has TRBV7-2 and TRBJ2-1, with 9 positions matching TRBD1. V dropped 5 bases and J dropped 7; count of bases not matched to a gene: 15. CDR3 length: 17 residues. Germline V lookup: CDR1 SGHTA, CDR2 FQGNSA. CDR3 sequence: CASSLNGQGKWGNEQFF. DNA of the CDR3: TGTGCCAGCAGCCTAAACGGACAGGGGAAGTGGGGTAATGAGCAGTTCTTC.

The V call is TRBV5-1, the J call TRBJ2-2; D might be TRBD1 (5 bases). Germline V CDR1 and CDR2: SGHRS, YFSETQ. V shed 0 bases and J shed 0 bases, with 9 bases lying between them. The length of the CDR3 is 16 residues. CDR3 residues: CASSLVPGTNTGELFF. The CDR3, as DNA: TGCGCCAGCAGCTTGGTGCCAGGGACGAACACCGGGGAGCTGTTTTTT.

The chain combines TRBV28 with TRBJ1-2, with D tentatively TRBD1 (5 bases). This CDR3 has 12 amino acids. The V end was cut by 10 bases, the J end by 3 bases, with 12 bases between. CDR1 and CDR2 from the germline V gene are MDHEN and SYDVKM. The CDR3 DNA is TGTGCCACGTCCACAGGATACTATGGCTACACCTTC. This codes for CATSTGYYGYTF.

The chain is built from TRBV5-8 and TRBJ1-2; D remains unclear. V dropped 2 bases and J dropped 3 bases, with 14 bases sitting between them. The CDR3 extends over 15 amino acids. CDR1 SGHTS and CDR2 YDEGEE come from the germline V gene. The CDR3 DNA sequence: TGTGCCAGCAGCTTAGCTTTCCGTTCCGACTATGGCTACACCTTC. Its translation is CASSLAFRSDYGYTF.

This clone has just a few counts. The chain combines TRBV5-1 with TRBJ1-5, with 8 bases fitting TRBD1. The germline V gene has CDR1 SGHRS and CDR2 YFSETQ. This CDR3 has 17 amino acids. Unmatched junction bases numbered 12, after V lost 2 bases and J lost 5 bases. CDR3 residues: CASSLGQGEGSHQPQHF. The CDR3 DNA reads as TGCGCCAGCAGCTTAGGACAGGGAGAGGGGTCACATCAGCCCCAGCATTTT.

The rearrangement uses TRBV5-1 and TRBJ1-5; 9 nucleotides align to TRBD1. Per the germline V gene, CDR1 is SGHRS and CDR2 is YFSETQ. CDR3 length: 14 residues. After removal of 4 bases from V and 11 bases from J, the junction contained 10 bases not matched to a gene. The CDR3 nucleotides read TGCGCCAGCAGCCCCGGGACAGGGCTTTCGGCCCAGCATTTT. Amino acid sequence: CASSPGTGLSAQHF.